These T cell receptor beta chains were read from a single sample in a study of CXCR3-negative and CXCR3-positive naive CD8 T cells. Using the 5' RACE reads, TCRdb records one entry per CDR3 protein without DNA. This sample lists 60,000 to 65,000 distinct CDR3 sequences; its ten largest clones have approximately 0.8%. Input material: naive CXCR3+ CD8+ T cells from blood. The receptor source for this set is a human donor in good health. Some clones in this sample may be carry-over from other donors' samples. CDR3s include the opening cysteine and the closing phenylalanine or tryptophan. Each record gives: V gene, clone size, J gene, CDR3 protein. Rows may omit the clone size; those that give it use once, few, many or a size class.

TRBV7-2,-,TRBJ2-3,CASSPRIDSSHSTDTQYF
TRBV29-1,-,TRBJ2-7,CSVDTASYEQYF
TRBV29-1,-,TRBJ2-2,CSVEGQAGTGELFF
TRBV7-9,-,TRBJ2-1,CASLGDTNEQFF
TRBV7-9,-,TRBJ1-1,CASIEAPNTEAFF
TRBV5-3,-,TRBJ1-1,CAYRGATEAFF
TRBV4-3,-,TRBJ2-3,CASSQDRVQGGTDTQYF
TRBV29-1,-,TRBJ2-2,CSVISTGELFF
TRBV11-2,-,TRBJ2-7,CASTLGSMGYEQYF
TRBV6-2/TRBV6-3,medium-sized,TRBJ2-7,CASSYPDRDEQYF
TRBV9,-,TRBJ1-5,CASSAEDRSNQPQHF
TRBV21-1,-,TRBJ2-3,CASSTGDTQYF
TRBV27,-,TRBJ2-7,CASSLVEGYEQYF
TRBV7-3,-,TRBJ2-1,CASSLTHQTEIGYNEQFF
TRBV2,-,TRBJ2-5,CASGPTGTQYF
TRBV7-2,-,TRBJ2-2,CASSLFRGQGYTGELFF
TRBV14,-,TRBJ2-7,CASSPWGRSTYEQYF
TRBV6-6,-,TRBJ2-7,CASSYSAEQYF
TRBV3-1,-,TRBJ2-7,CASSQVKPSYEQYF
TRBV29-1,-,TRBJ1-2,CSVYTGAHYGYTF
TRBV7-9,-,TRBJ2-7,CASSDRDRSYEQYF
TRBV28,-,TRBJ2-1,CASSLYAGGQAKYNEQFF
TRBV28,-,TRBJ2-7,CASKPRQGRSYEQYF
TRBV14,-,TRBJ2-7,CASSQAIIRDKGSYEQYF
TRBV2,-,TRBJ2-1,CASSAGVVGYNEQFF
TRBV7-9,-,TRBJ1-6,CASSSTEYNSPLHF
TRBV29-1,-,TRBJ1-3,CSVDTGEHTIYF
TRBV27,-,TRBJ2-1,CASSLGTGGYEQFF
TRBV19,-,TRBJ2-7,CASSPSDGTGYEQYF
TRBV12-3/TRBV12-4,-,TRBJ1-1,CASSPNRVEAFF
TRBV12-3/TRBV12-4,-,TRBJ2-2,CASDRAGNTGELFF
TRBV5-1,-,TRBJ2-1,CASSLVTSGINEQFF
TRBV12-3/TRBV12-4,-,TRBJ2-1,CASSEARGGESEQFF
TRBV29-1,-,TRBJ2-5,CSVEGGGTQETQYF
TRBV29-1,-,TRBJ2-2,CSVWDPTNTGELFF
TRBV3-1,-,TRBJ2-1,CASSPWTSGGTYNEQFF
TRBV4-3,-,TRBJ2-3,CASSQSSVTDTQYF
TRBV4-3,-,TRBJ1-2,CASSRLAPEIGTAYGYTF
TRBV7-8,-,TRBJ2-3,CASSFSDTQYF
TRBV9,-,TRBJ1-1,CASSVGMNTEAFF
TRBV28,-,TRBJ2-1,CASRWTGSGFYNEQFF
TRBV5-6,-,TRBJ2-3,CASSDLIMGGSDTQYF
TRBV29-1,-,TRBJ2-1,CGVERRNNEQFF
TRBV6-4,-,TRBJ1-1,CASSAGGENTEAFF
TRBV12-3/TRBV12-4,-,TRBJ2-3,CASSFWASGLADTQYF
TRBV4-3,-,TRBJ2-7,CASSQDAGSFYEQYF
TRBV7-6,-,TRBJ1-2,CASSLTYPGHSHYGYTF
TRBV5-1,-,TRBJ1-1,CASSLFGNTEAFF
TRBV5-6,-,TRBJ2-7,CASSSALYEQYF
TRBV6-2/TRBV6-3,-,TRBJ2-5,CASSRLAGGQETQYF
TRBV20-1,-,TRBJ2-5,CSARDGWTGGQETQYF
TRBV7-9,-,TRBJ1-1,CASSLLSGGGTEAFF
TRBV19,-,TRBJ2-2,CASRRGRYGESGELFF
TRBV7-3,-,TRBJ1-1,CASSLEVWSTEAFF
TRBV5-1,-,TRBJ2-7,CASSLGILYEQYF
TRBV7-6,-,TRBJ1-1,CASSLTPNTEAFF
TRBV7-2,-,TRBJ2-5,CASSFYSSEGHIQETQYF
TRBV15,-,TRBJ1-3,CATSRGFSEDSGNTIYF
TRBV4-3,-,TRBJ2-7,CASSQVPGSSYEQYF
TRBV6-5,-,TRBJ1-1,CASKIWGAAEAFF